This TCR beta chain appears in the sequencing data of a study of T cells in Graves' hyperthyroidism and ophthalmopathy (dated by TCRdb to between 2019 and 2020). Regarding the research as a whole: Peripheral blood samples were taken at initial diagnosis, before any treatment was given. To identify TCR V-J signatures that set the groups apart, the researchers used a discovery cohort of 100 patients, made up of 40 to 45 with Graves' ophthalmopathy and around 58 with stable Graves' hyperthyroidism. Prospective prediction of ophthalmopathy was tested in an independent validation cohort consisting of roughly 20 hyperthyroidism patients and approximately 16 patients who later progressed to ophthalmopathy. The approximately 90 discovery patients were divided at random into training and test sets in a 7:3 ratio. In over five Graves' hyperthyroidism patients, the study also compared T-cell repertoires from thyroid tissue with T-cell repertoires from blood. Once sampling was done, hyperthyroidism patients were given methimazole at a starting dose of 30 mg daily, whereas ophthalmopathy patients were given high-dose intravenous methylprednisolone. The paper reports TCR Vbeta CDR3 sequencing of over 130 peripheral blood samples: some 41 ophthalmopathy, roughly 80 hyperthyroidism and 17 progressor patients.

Looking up the germline V gene yields CDR1 SGDLS and CDR2 YYNGEE. The CDR3 goes from the cysteine to the phenylalanine over 16 residues. Here the CDR3 DNA is all that survives: 48 bases in frame from base 1. V is trimmed back by 3 bases and J by 4 bases, and the junction contains 7 bases that no gene match accounts for. This clonotype was seen more than once but under ten times. There is no known antigen for this receptor. No much larger clone is present one base from it, and per-base qualities are unavailable. Hyperthyroidism patients were newly diagnosed, had a disease duration of under 2 months, and were aged 18 to 65 years. The study excluded patients with uncontrolled infections, other autoimmune diseases, pregnancy or lactation. Diagnoses were based on clinical symptoms, serum thyroxine and TRAb, thyroid ultrasound and orbital computed tomography. Blood from progressor patients was drawn when they were first diagnosed with hyperthyroidism, before any ophthalmopathy symptoms appeared. Ficoll-Paque density gradient centrifugation was used to isolate PBMCs from 8.5 to 10 ml of fresh peripheral blood. Progressor patients were defined as those initially diagnosed with Graves' hyperthyroidism in whom ophthalmopathy developed during follow-up. Trizol reagent was used to extract total RNA, and RNA quality was then checked on an Agilent 2100 Bioanalyzer.

The TCR beta CDR3 regions were amplified from the RNA transcripts. The first round of RT-PCR for the TCR CDR3 was performed with the HTBI primer set and the Qiagen OneStep RT-PCR kit. The libraries were constructed in a second round of multiplex PCR and then size-selected and purified. The libraries were sequenced on an Illumina HiSeq2000 using paired-end 100 bp reads. The study's own analysis went as follows. SOAPnuke was used to process the raw data, removing reads that contained adapters or uncalled bases, had a mean Phred below 15, or lacked an exact match to the constant primer or identifier. High-quality paired reads were merged using COPE v1.2.5, and each unique nucleotide sequence was defined as a clonotype. MiTCR v1.1 was used to align clonotypes to the IMGT TRBV, TRBD and TRBJ reference segments. The analysis included only V-J combinations with a frequency above 0.0001, which together covered 99.2% of the repertoires. The TCS score was defined as the ratio of F50 (clonal expansion) to E x V (chaos), calculated using BLOSUM62-based TCRdist between CDR3 peptides within each V-J. Welch's t-statistics and random forest reduced around 550 V-J features to around 14, which were used in a naive Bayes classifier (R e1071). TCRdb handled the public reads itself, with Q25 trimming in fastp and clone calling in MiXCR, and kept productive beta chains. Every CDR3 protein is listed once, alongside the most common genes and DNA of its rows. None of the V and J calls come from the authors' own analysis; TCRdb made them. The sample contains 150,000 or so distinct CDR3 sequences, roughly 9.4% of them found a single time. Jointly, the top ten make up about 20% of the sample.

What the authors observed across the whole study: Most expanded thyroid clonotypes (frequency above 0.001) were also found in blood, which suggests that blood repertoires may mirror thyroid immune responses. In validation, progression to ophthalmopathy was predicted by the model with around 70% sensitivity and under 85% specificity, a median of approximately 6.5 months before onset. Ophthalmopathy was separated from stable hyperthyroidism by a 13 V-J signature model, with roughly 88% sensitivity and about 84% specificity obtained in cross-validation and 80%/75% obtained in testing. No statistical method was used to set the sample size in advance, and investigators knew the group allocation.

This TCR derives from a woman aged 18-29 years with Graves' hyperthyroidism that later progressed to Graves' ophthalmopathy. The sequence links TRBV9 to TRBJ2-3; TRBD2 aligns with 11 central bases. Sequencing was done on a sample of blood. The DNA is TGTGCCAGCAGCGGGAACTTAGCGGGAGGGCCAGATACGCAGTATTTT. This encodes CASSGNLAGGPDTQYF.